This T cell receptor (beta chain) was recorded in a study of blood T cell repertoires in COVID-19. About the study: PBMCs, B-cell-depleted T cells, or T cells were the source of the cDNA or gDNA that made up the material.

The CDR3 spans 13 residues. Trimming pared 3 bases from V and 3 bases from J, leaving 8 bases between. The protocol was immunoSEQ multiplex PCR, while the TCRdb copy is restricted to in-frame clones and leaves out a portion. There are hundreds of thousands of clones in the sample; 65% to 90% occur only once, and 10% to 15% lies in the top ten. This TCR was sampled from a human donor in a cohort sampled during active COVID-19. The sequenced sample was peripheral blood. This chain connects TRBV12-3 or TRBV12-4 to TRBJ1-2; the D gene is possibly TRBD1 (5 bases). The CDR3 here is CASSLLGDYGYTF. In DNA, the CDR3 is TGTGCCAGCAGTTTGTTAGGGGACTATGGCTACACCTTC.